A single sample is the source of the 2 T cell receptor beta chains below, sequenced in a study of cytomegalovirus exposure and HLA in healthy donors. Only in-frame clones appear in the TCRdb table, and some are missing; sequencing was by immunoSEQ multiplex PCR. The sample records about 250,000 clones, about 88% being singletons. Material: PBMCs. The origin of the receptors is a man younger than 35 in good health and CMV-seropositive.

This rearrangement joins TRBV29-1 to TRBJ1-1; D is uncertain. The CDR3 totals 11 residues. Germline V gives CDR1 SQVTM, CDR2 ANQGSEA. CDR3 sequence: CSVTSNTEAFF. The CDR3, as DNA: TGCAGTGTAACATCGAACACTGAAGCTTTCTTT.

The chain is built from TRBV5-6 and TRBJ2-1; possibly TRBD2 for D (5 bases). The V gene's germline CDR1 is SGHDT and CDR2 YYEEEE. This CDR3 is 15 amino acids long. V dropped 1 base and J dropped 0 bases, with 8 bases sitting between them. In DNA form, the CDR3 reads TGTGCCAGCAGCTTGAGAGGGAGCTCCTACAATGAGCAGTTCTTC. Translating it yields CASSLRGSSYNEQFF.